A single sample gave rise to the 2 T cell receptor beta chains below, sequenced in a study of shared clonotypes between healthy human individuals. Sequencing was performed with immunoSEQ multiplex PCR; in TCRdb, only in-frame clones are kept and a portion is missing. The repertoire holds roughly 700,000 clones, with under 80% as singletons. Specimen: memory CD4+ T cells sorted from blood. Indicated subset: CD45RA-negative fraction. The receptors derive from a woman in her twenties or thirties in good health.

The genes are TRBV15 and TRBJ1-2, with a tentative D call TRBD1 (6 bases). V was trimmed by 0 bases and J by 7 bases, leaving 15 bases between them. CDR1 is LNHNV, CDR2 YYDKDF, per germline (reference sequence). CDR3 length: 15 residues. CDR3 in amino acids: CATSRDGGAQSGYTF. The CDR3 DNA sequence: TGTGCCACCAGCAGAGACGGGGGGGCCCAGAGTGGCTACACCTTC.

The rearrangement links TRBV11-2 to TRBJ1-2; weak D call: TRBD1 (5 bases). Between the trimmed V and J ends, which lost 2 bases and 5 bases, there was a span of 6 bases. The CDR3 runs 12 residues. Germline V gene lookup returns CDR1 SGHAT and CDR2 FQNNGV. Written as DNA, the CDR3 is TGTGCCAGCAGCTTAACAGGTTATGGCTACACCTTC. This translates into CASSLTGYGYTF. The complete variable domain, with remaining parts taken from reference TRBV11-2 and TRBJ1-2, reads EAGVAQSPRYKIIEKRQSVAFWCNPISGHATLYWYQQILGQGPKLLIQFQNNGVVDDSQLPKDRFSAERLKGVDSTLKIQPAKLEDSAVYLCASSLTGYGYTFGSGTRLTVV.